This TCR beta chain was captured in a study of regulatory T cells in long-lasting Graves disease (dated by TCRdb to the early 2020s). Concerning the study at large: Persistent Graves' disease was defined as antithyroid drug treatment for over 5 years with persistently positive TSH receptor autoantibodies. Peripheral blood TCR sequencing and RNA sequencing compared persistent Graves' disease patients with newly diagnosed Graves' disease patients. The study was registered as a clinical trial and conducted in China. A total of 35 or so samples were covered by TCR sequencing, comprising some 13 persistent and about 20 newly diagnosed Graves' disease patients. Antithyroid drugs had been taken for 8.5 to 11 years on average by persistent Graves' disease patients in the clinical cohort. Study-wide findings and limitations: Preferential use of TRBV28, TRBJ1-2 and TRBJ2-5 was observed in persistent disease, whereas TRBV20-1 and TRBJ2-1 were favored in newly diagnosed disease. Because the primary lesion, thyroid tissue, could not be accessed, the study looked at peripheral blood alone. Sequencing and analysis were limited to the TCR beta chain. A larger number of public clonotypes was shared among persistent patients (over 2,500) than among newly diagnosed patients (more than 850). The authors acknowledged the small sample size as a limitation that may reduce accuracy. Compared with newly diagnosed patients, patients with persistent Graves' disease had lower TCR Shannon entropy and fewer highly expanded clones, which suggests clonal expansion.

This clonotype has a handful of counts. Its antigen target is currently unknown. Per-base quality was not reported, and no clone a single base away is much larger than it. The sample's time point label is to be understood as: persistent/refractory GD, antithyroid drugs over 5 years with positive TRAb. For both TCR sequencing and RNA sequencing, RNA was extracted from PBMCs in TRIzol. The diagnosis of Graves' disease was made according to American Thyroid Association guidelines. Patients for the study were recruited at an endocrinology department in Xi'an, China. Each patient gave about 10 milliliters of peripheral blood, collected in an EDTA anticoagulant tube. Ficoll Paque Plus density gradient separation was used to isolate PBMCs, and no further T cell sorting was performed. An Agilent 2100 Bioanalyzer and agarose gel were used to check RNA quality, and a NanoDrop 2000 was used to measure RNA concentration.

Library method: multiplex PCR. The sequencer was an Illumina HiSeq 4000. CDR3 regions were amplified by Arm-PCR with iRepertoire HTBI primers to construct TCR beta libraries. Gel purification was performed on PCR products prior to sequencing. In the original analysis: Gene usage analysis of CDR3 amino acid clonotypes used the approximately 62 TRBV and approximately 13 TRBJ segments found across samples. COPE and FqMerger were used to merge filtered high-quality paired reads into contigs. BLAST was used to align contigs to IMGT TRBV, TRBD and TRBJ reference genes, with CDR3 defined following IMGT. Any clonotype with a frequency above 0.1% was counted as a highly expanded clone. Shannon entropy served as the measure of repertoire diversity, while the Gini coefficient captured V-J evenness. A clonotype found in more than one individual was treated as public. Using fastp at Q25 and MiXCR, TCRdb reprocessed the public reads and kept productive beta chains. When rows share a CDR3 protein, they turn into one entry using the most common DNA and genes. The V and J calls shown here were made by TCRdb, not taken from the authors' results. This sample is represented by 600,000 to 850,000 distinct CDR3 sequences; around 30% of them were singletons. Around 40% of the sample belongs to the ten largest clones.

CDR1 is given as MNHNS and CDR2 as SASEGT, both from the germline V gene. Including cysteine and phenylalanine, the CDR3 has 12 amino acids. CDR3 DNA only is kept here, 36 bases in frame from base 1. V and J are truncated by 8 bases and 11 bases respectively, leaving an intervening sequence of 18 bases. The TCR sequence derives from a female donor with Graves disease. This material consisted of peripheral blood mononuclear cells (PBMCs), taken when the disease was refractory, from a patient treated with antithyroid drugs. Recombination linked TRBV6-1 to TRBJ1-1; the D gene is perhaps TRBD1, on 5 matching bases. The CDR3 loop reads CASRARGRDAFF. The nucleotides read TGTGCCAGCCGAGCACGCGGCAGGGATGCTTTCTTT.